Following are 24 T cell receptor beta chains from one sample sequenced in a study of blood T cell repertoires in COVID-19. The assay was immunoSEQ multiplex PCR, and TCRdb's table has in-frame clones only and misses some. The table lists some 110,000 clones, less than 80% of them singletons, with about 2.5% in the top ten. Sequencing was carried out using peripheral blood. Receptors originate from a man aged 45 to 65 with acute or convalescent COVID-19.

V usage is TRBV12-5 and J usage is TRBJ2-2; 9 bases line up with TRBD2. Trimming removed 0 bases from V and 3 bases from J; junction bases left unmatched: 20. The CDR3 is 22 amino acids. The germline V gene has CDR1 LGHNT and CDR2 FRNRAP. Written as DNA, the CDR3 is TGTGCTAGTGGTTTGGTAGGCGAGACGTGGGGTAGCGGGGGACCATACACCGGGGAGCTGTTTTTT. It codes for CASGLVGETWGSGGPYTGELFF.

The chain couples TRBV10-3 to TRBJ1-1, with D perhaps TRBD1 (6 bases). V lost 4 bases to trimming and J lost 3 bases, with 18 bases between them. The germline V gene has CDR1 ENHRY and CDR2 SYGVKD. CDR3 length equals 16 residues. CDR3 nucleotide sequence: TGTGCCATCAGTGCCGAACAGGGAAAATCTTACACTGAAGCTTTCTTT. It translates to CAISAEQGKSYTEAFF.

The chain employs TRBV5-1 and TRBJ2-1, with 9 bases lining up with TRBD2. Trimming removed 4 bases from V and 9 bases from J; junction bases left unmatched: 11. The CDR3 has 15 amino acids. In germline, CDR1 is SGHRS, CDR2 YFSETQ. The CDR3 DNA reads TGCGCCAGCAGCCACGGGACTAGCTCCCCCGGTGAGCAGTTCTTC. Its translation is CASSHGTSSPGEQFF.

CDR3 region: CASSGTGQAYEQYF. CDR3 DNA: TGTGCCAGCAGCGGGACTGGACAGGCCTACGAGCAGTACTTC. The rearrangement joins TRBV5-6 to TRBJ2-7; maybe TRBD1 (7 bases). CDR1 is SGHDT, CDR2 YYEEEE, per germline. V was trimmed by 4 bases and J by 2 bases, leaving 13 bases between them. The CDR3 covers 14 residues.

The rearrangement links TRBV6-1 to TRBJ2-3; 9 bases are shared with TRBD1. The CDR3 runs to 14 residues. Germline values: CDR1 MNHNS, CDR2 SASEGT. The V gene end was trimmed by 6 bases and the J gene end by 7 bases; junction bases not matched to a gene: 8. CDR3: CASRGDRAPYTQYF. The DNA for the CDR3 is TGTGCCAGCAGGGGGGACAGGGCCCCTTATACGCAGTATTTT.

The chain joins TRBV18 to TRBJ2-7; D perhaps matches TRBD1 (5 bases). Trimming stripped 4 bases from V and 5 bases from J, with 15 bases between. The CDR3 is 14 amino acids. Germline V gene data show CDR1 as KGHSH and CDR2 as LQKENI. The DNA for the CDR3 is TGTGCCAGCTCACTAAGATCTGGCAGGGACGAGCAGTACTTC. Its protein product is CASSLRSGRDEQYF.

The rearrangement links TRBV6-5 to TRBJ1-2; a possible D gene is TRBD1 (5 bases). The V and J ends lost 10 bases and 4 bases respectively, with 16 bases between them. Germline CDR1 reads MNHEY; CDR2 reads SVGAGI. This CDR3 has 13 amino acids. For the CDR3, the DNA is TGTGCCATCGGGAGGGGAATGGGCTATGGCTACACCTTC. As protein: CAIGRGMGYGYTF.

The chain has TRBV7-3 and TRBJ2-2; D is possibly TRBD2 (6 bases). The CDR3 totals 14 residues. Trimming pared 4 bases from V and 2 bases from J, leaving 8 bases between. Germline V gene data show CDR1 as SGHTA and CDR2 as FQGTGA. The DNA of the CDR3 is TGTGCCAGCAGCTGGACTATAAACACCGGGGAGCTGTTTTTT. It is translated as CASSWTINTGELFF.

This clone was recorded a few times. CDR3 bases: TGTGCCAGTACGGAGAGCGGGCAGAACACCGGGGAGCTGTTTTTT. This sequence encodes CASTESGQNTGELFF. The chain joins TRBV19 to TRBJ2-2, with a weak D call TRBD2 (6 bases). CDR3 length: 15 residues. Trimming left V 7 bases short and J 1 base short, with 13 bases between. CDR1 is LNHDA, CDR2 SQIVND, per germline (reference sequence).

The CDR3 coding sequence is TGTGCCAGCAGCCGCGAGTTCCGATCGTACACCTTC. Its protein is CASSREFRSYTF. J is TRBJ1-2 and V is TRBV12-3 or TRBV12-4; no clear D. The CDR3 spans 12 residues. Between the trimmed V and J ends, which lost 6 bases and 11 bases, there was a span of 16 bases.

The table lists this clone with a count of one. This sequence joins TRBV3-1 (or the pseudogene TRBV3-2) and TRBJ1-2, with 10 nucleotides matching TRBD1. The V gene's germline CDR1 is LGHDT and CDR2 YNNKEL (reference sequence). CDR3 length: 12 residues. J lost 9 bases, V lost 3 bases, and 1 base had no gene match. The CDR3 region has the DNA TGTGCCAGCAGCCAGACAGGGGGCAGCTACACCTTC. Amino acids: CASSQTGGSYTF.

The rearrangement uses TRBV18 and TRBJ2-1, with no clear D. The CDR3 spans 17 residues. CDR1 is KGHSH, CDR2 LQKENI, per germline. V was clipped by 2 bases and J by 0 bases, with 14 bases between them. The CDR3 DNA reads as TGTGCCAGCTCACCAATTGGTCCAGGAAGCTCCTACAATGAGCAGTTCTTC. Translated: CASSPIGPGSSYNEQFF.

CDR3 region: CASSYGQFETDTQYF. CDR3 DNA sequence: TGTGCCAGCAGCTACGGACAGTTCGAAACAGATACGCAGTATTTT. J is TRBJ2-3 and V is TRBV7-9; maybe TRBD1 (6 bases). The CDR3 extends over 15 amino acids. Germline CDR1 reads SEHNR; CDR2 reads FQNEAQ (reference sequence). V lost 4 bases and J 3 bases, leaving 14 bases between the germline ends.

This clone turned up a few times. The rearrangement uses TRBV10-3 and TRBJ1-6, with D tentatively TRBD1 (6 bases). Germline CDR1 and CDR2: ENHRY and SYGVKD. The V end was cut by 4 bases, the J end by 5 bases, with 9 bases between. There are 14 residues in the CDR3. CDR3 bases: TGTGCCATCAGTGTGGCAGGGGATAATTCACCCCTCCACTTT. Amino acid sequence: CAISVAGDNSPLHF.

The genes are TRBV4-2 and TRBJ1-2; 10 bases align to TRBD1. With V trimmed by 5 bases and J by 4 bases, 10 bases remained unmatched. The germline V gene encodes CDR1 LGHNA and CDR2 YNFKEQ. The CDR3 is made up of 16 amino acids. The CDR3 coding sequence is TGTGCCAGCAGCTTCAACCTCCGGGACAGGGGCTATGGCTACACCTTC. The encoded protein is CASSFNLRDRGYGYTF.

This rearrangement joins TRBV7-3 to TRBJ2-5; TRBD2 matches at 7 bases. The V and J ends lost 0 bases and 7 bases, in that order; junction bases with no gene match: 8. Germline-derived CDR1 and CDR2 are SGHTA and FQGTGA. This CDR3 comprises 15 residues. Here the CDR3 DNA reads TGTGCCAGCAGCTTAACTAGCGGGCCTATGGGGACCCAGTACTTC. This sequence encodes CASSLTSGPMGTQYF.

DNA of the CDR3: TGTGCCAGCAGCTTTTCAGGGATGAACACTGAAGCTTTCTTT. Translated: CASSFSGMNTEAFF. This chain uses TRBV7-8 with TRBJ1-1; the D gene is possibly TRBD1 (5 bases). The CDR3 has 14 residues. Trimming pared 3 bases from V and 0 bases from J, leaving 8 bases between. In germline, CDR1 is SGHVS, CDR2 FQNEAQ.

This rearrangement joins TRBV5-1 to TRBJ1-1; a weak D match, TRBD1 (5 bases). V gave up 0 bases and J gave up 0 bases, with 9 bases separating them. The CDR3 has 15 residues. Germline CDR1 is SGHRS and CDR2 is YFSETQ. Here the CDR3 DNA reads TGCGCCAGCAGCTTGGCTCAGGGAATGAACACTGAAGCTTTCTTT. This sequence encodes CASSLAQGMNTEAFF. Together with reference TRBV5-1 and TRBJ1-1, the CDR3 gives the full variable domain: KAGVTQTPRYLIKTRGQQVTLSCSPISGHRSVSWYQQTPGQGLQFLFEYFSETQRNKGNFPGRFSGRQFSNSRSEMNVSTLELGDSALYLCASSLAQGMNTEAFFGQGTRLTVV.

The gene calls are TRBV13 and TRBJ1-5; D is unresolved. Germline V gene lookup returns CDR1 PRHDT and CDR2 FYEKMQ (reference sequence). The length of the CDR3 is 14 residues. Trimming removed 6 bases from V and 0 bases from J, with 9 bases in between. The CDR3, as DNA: TGTGCCAGCAGTTTGAGTTATAGCAATCAGCCCCAGCATTTT. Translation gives CASSLSYSNQPQHF.

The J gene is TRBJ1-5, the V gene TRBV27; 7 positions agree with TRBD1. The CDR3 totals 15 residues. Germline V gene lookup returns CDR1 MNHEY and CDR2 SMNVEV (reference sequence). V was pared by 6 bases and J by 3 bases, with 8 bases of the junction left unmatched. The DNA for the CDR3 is TGTGCCAGCAGCTTCCGACAGGGAAACAATCAGCCCCAGCATTTT. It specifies CASSFRQGNNQPQHF.

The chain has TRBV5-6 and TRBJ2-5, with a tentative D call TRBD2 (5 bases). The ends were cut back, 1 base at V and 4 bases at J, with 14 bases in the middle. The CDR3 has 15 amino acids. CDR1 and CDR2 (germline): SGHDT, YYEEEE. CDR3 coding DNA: TGTGCCAGCAGCTTGTTCTCGCTAGCTGGAGAGACCCAGTACTTC. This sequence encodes CASSLFSLAGETQYF.

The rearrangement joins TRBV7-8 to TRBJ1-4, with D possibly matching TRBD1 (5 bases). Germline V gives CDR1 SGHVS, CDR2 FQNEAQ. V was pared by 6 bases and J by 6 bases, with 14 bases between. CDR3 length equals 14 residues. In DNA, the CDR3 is TGTGCCAGCAGAGGCGGGGCCGGGGATGAAAAACTGTTTTTT. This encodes CASRGGAGDEKLFF.

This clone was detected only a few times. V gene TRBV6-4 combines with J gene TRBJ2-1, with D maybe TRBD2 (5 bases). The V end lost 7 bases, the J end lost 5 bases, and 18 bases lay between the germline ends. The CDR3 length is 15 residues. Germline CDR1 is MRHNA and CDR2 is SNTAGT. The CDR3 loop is CASTSNAGENNEQFF. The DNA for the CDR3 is TGTGCCAGCACCTCCAACGCCGGGGAAAACAATGAGCAGTTCTTC.

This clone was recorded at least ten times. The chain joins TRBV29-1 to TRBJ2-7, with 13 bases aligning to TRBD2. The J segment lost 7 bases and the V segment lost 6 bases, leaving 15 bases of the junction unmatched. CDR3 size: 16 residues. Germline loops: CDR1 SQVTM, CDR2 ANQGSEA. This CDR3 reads CSVSPTAVLAGGEQYF. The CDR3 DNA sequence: TGCAGCGTCTCCCCCACGGCCGTACTAGCGGGAGGGGAGCAGTACTTC.